The rows below give T cell receptor beta chains drawn from one sample of a study of T cells expressing NK-cell markers. Reanalyzing the 5' RACE reads, TCRdb keeps one entry per CDR3 protein, without DNA. This sample contains 500,000 to 700,000 distinct CDR3 sequences. Input material: blood T cells: a sorted CD56 or NKG2C T cell subset, CD4+ or CD8+ T cells, or bulk PBMC T cells (not recorded which). The receptor set was obtained from a man younger than 35 in good health. CDR3s include the opening cysteine and the closing phenylalanine or tryptophan. Fields, in order: CDR3 protein, J gene, V gene.

CDR3 protein: CASSPTREWGYTF
J gene: TRBJ1-2
V gene: TRBV7-9

CDR3 protein: CASSSLPGQGGNIQYF
J gene: TRBJ2-4
V gene: TRBV7-6

CDR3 protein: CAWSVGWSQQETQYF
J gene: TRBJ2-5
V gene: TRBV30

CDR3 protein: CASSSKEAATQYF
J gene: TRBJ2-3
V gene: TRBV12-3/TRBV12-4

CDR3 protein: CASRNDPGELFF
J gene: TRBJ2-2
V gene: TRBV27

CDR3 protein: CASFRSSYNEQFF
J gene: TRBJ2-1
V gene: TRBV12-3/TRBV12-4

CDR3 protein: CSVDSDTDTQYF
J gene: TRBJ2-3
V gene: TRBV29-1

CDR3 protein: CAWSYPTVSTIYF
J gene: TRBJ1-3
V gene: TRBV30

CDR3 protein: CASSPLEGGELFF
J gene: TRBJ2-2
V gene: TRBV12-3/TRBV12-4

CDR3 protein: CASSPGLAGEIQYF
J gene: TRBJ2-5
V gene: TRBV5-5

CDR3 protein: CASSPYPGTGGDYEQFF
J gene: TRBJ2-1
V gene: TRBV11-2

CDR3 protein: CASSPTGTRVREQYF
J gene: TRBJ2-7
V gene: TRBV6-2/TRBV6-3

CDR3 protein: CASSQGQYTGELFF
J gene: TRBJ2-2
V gene: TRBV12-3/TRBV12-4

CDR3 protein: CASRWDSSRIDGEQFF
J gene: TRBJ2-1
V gene: TRBV5-1

CDR3 protein: CSAQKRQGTNTEAFF
J gene: TRBJ1-1
V gene: TRBV29-1

CDR3 protein: CSARSGRTNEQFF
J gene: TRBJ2-1
V gene: TRBV20-1

CDR3 protein: CAISKKGTSGSGVEQYF
J gene: TRBJ2-7
V gene: TRBV10-3

CDR3 protein: CASSHSVGREAPGELFF
J gene: TRBJ2-2
V gene: TRBV6-5

CDR3 protein: CASSWDPDRVAEAFF
J gene: TRBJ1-1
V gene: TRBV5-5

CDR3 protein: CASSVGQPQETQYF
J gene: TRBJ2-5
V gene: TRBV9

CDR3 protein: CSVAGIMADTQYF
J gene: TRBJ2-3
V gene: TRBV20-1

CDR3 protein: CASSQDPGRGRYF
J gene: TRBJ2-4
V gene: TRBV4-1

CDR3 protein: CSASMGETQYF
J gene: TRBJ2-5
V gene: TRBV20-1

CDR3 protein: CASSLQLTGDEQFF
J gene: TRBJ2-1
V gene: TRBV12-3/TRBV12-4

CDR3 protein: CAISADGATGELFF
J gene: TRBJ2-2
V gene: TRBV10-3

CDR3 protein: CASSLVVGTSGRIYEQYF
J gene: TRBJ2-7
V gene: TRBV12-3/TRBV12-4

CDR3 protein: CASSNWGGEIDTQYF
J gene: TRBJ2-3
V gene: TRBV5-1

CDR3 protein: CASSLGTSADTGELFF
J gene: TRBJ2-2
V gene: TRBV27

CDR3 protein: CASSQLPSGGYNEQFF
J gene: TRBJ2-1
V gene: TRBV6-1

CDR3 protein: CASSLAAGGNGELFF
J gene: TRBJ2-2
V gene: TRBV7-9

CDR3 protein: CASSYGPGDAYGYTF
J gene: TRBJ1-2
V gene: TRBV6-5

CDR3 protein: CASSGDSLNTEAFF
J gene: TRBJ1-1
V gene: TRBV5-1

CDR3 protein: CASSVEGADNEQFF
J gene: TRBJ2-1
V gene: TRBV9

CDR3 protein: CASVLAGTDTQYF
J gene: TRBJ2-3
V gene: TRBV11-2

CDR3 protein: CSARVRGGLNQPQHF
J gene: TRBJ1-5
V gene: TRBV20-1

CDR3 protein: CASSYSVLAGGGEQFF
J gene: TRBJ2-1
V gene: TRBV6-5

CDR3 protein: CASSLGPSVQFF
J gene: TRBJ2-1
V gene: TRBV7-2

CDR3 protein: CASSSPQNNEQFF
J gene: TRBJ2-1
V gene: TRBV6-2/TRBV6-3

CDR3 protein: CATTPSIGVSAKNIQYF
J gene: TRBJ2-4
V gene: TRBV15

CDR3 protein: CASSAEASGRSSTDTQYF
J gene: TRBJ2-3
V gene: TRBV4-1

CDR3 protein: CASSRGSSETQYF
J gene: TRBJ2-5
V gene: TRBV7-9

CDR3 protein: CSATSEAGYTF
J gene: TRBJ1-2
V gene: TRBV20-1

CDR3 protein: CASSFTGAYEQYF
J gene: TRBJ2-7
V gene: TRBV5-4

CDR3 protein: CASSLRGVFNEQFF
J gene: TRBJ2-1
V gene: TRBV12-3/TRBV12-4

CDR3 protein: CAWSLRTGTGYNEQFF
J gene: TRBJ2-1
V gene: TRBV30

CDR3 protein: CASSQPRTNSPLHF
J gene: TRBJ1-6
V gene: TRBV4-1

CDR3 protein: CASSPDGLAGSSYNEQFF
J gene: TRBJ2-1
V gene: TRBV12-3/TRBV12-4

CDR3 protein: CASRFQGDEQFF
J gene: TRBJ2-1
V gene: TRBV12-3/TRBV12-4

CDR3 protein: CASTRRGSYEQYF
J gene: TRBJ2-7
V gene: TRBV27

CDR3 protein: CSATRGETQYF
J gene: TRBJ2-5
V gene: TRBV20-1

CDR3 protein: CSASQATSYEQYF
J gene: TRBJ2-7
V gene: TRBV20-1

CDR3 protein: CASSQGLDTDTGELFF
J gene: TRBJ2-2
V gene: TRBV19

CDR3 protein: CASSQGLDEWAVHEQYF
J gene: TRBJ2-7
V gene: TRBV12-3/TRBV12-4

CDR3 protein: CASSLDRRDRVYNEQFF
J gene: TRBJ2-1
V gene: TRBV5-5

CDR3 protein: CASSVSDTGANVLTF
J gene: TRBJ2-6
V gene: TRBV5-5